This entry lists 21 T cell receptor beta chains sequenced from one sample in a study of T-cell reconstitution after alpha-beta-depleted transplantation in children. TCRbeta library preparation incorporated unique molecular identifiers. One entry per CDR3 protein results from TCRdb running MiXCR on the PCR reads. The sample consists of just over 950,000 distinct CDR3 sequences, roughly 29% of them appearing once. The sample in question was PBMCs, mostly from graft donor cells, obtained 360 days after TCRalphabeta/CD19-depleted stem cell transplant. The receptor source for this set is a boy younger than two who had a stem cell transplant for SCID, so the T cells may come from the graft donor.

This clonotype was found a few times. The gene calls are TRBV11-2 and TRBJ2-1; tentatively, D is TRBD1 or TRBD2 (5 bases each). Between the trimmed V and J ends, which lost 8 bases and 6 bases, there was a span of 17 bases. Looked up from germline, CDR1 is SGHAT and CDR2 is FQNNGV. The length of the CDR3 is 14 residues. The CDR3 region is CASGEGDRGNEQFF. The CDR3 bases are TGTGCCAGCGGAGAAGGGGACCGTGGCAATGAGCAGTTCTTC.

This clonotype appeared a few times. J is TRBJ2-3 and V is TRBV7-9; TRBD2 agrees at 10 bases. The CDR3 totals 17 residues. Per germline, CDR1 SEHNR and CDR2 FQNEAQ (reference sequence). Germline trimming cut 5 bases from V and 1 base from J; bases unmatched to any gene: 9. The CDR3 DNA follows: TGTGCCAGCAGCCAGCGGGCTAGCGGGGGCCGCACAGATACGCAGTATTTT. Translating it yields CASSQRASGGRTDTQYF. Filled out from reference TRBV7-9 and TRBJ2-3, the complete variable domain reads DTGVSQNPRHKITKRGQNVTFRCDPISEHNRLYWYRQTLGQGPEFLTYFQNEAQLEKSRLLSDRFSAERPKGSFSTLEIQRTEQGDSAMYLCASSQRASGGRTDTQYFGPGTRLTVL.

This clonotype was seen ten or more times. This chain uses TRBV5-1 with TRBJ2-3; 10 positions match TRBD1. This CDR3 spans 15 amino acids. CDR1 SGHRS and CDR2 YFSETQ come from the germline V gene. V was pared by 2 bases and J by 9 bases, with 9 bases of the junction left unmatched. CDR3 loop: CASSFETGGEGTQYF. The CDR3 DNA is TGCGCCAGCAGCTTCGAGACAGGGGGCGAAGGAACGCAGTATTTT.

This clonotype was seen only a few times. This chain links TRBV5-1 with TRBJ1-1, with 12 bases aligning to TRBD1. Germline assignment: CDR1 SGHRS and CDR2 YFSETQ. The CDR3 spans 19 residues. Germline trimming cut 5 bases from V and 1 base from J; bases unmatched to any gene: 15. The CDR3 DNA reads TGCGCCAGCAGGAACGATTTAGGGACAGGGGGCTGGACGAACACTGAAGCTTTCTTT. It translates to CASRNDLGTGGWTNTEAFF.

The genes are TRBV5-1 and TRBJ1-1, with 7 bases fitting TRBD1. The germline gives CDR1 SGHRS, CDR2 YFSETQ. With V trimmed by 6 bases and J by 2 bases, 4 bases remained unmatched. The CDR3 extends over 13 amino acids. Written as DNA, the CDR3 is TGCGCCAGCAACAGGGGACCAAACACTGAAGCTTTCTTT. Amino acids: CASNRGPNTEAFF.

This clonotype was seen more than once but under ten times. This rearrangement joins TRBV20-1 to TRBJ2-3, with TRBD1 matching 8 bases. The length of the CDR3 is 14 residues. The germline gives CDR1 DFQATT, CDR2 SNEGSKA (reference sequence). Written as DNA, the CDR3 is TGCAGCGGAAGACAGGGGACTAGCACAGATACGCAGTATTTT. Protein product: CSGRQGTSTDTQYF.

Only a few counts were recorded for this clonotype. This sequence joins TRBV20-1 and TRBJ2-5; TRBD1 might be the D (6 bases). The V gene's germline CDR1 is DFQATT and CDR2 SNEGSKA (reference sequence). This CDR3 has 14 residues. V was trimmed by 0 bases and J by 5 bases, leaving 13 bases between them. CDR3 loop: CSARDQSRGETQYF. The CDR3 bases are TGCAGTGCTAGAGATCAGTCTAGGGGGGAGACCCAGTACTTC.

CDR3 region: CASSLKVEGPPEAFF. The DNA of the CDR3 is TGCGCCAGCAGCTTAAAGGTAGAAGGGCCACCTGAAGCTTTCTTT. This chain joins TRBV5-1 and TRBJ1-1; no clear D. CDR3 size: 15 residues. Per germline, CDR1 SGHRS and CDR2 YFSETQ. V lost 2 bases and J 6 bases, leaving 17 bases between the germline ends.

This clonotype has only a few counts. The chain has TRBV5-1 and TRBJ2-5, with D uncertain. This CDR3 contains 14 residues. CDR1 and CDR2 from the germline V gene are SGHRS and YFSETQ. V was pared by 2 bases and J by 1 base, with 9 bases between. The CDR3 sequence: CASSFGASQETQYF. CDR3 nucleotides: TGCGCCAGCAGCTTCGGTGCCAGCCAAGAGACCCAGTACTTC.

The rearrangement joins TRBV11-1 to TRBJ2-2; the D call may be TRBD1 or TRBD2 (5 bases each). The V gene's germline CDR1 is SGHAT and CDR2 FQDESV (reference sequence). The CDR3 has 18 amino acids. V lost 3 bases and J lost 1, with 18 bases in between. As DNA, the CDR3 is TGTGCCAGCAGCTTGGTCGGGACCCAGAGATGGAACACCGGGGAGCTGTTTTTT. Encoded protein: CASSLVGTQRWNTGELFF. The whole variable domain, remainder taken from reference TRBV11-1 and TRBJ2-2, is EAEVAQSPRYKITEKSQAVAFWCDPISGHATLYWYRQILGQGPELLVQFQDESVVDDSQLPKDRFSAERLKGVDSTLKIQPAELGDSAMYLCASSLVGTQRWNTGELFFGEGSRLTVL.

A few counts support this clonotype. CDR3 coding DNA: TGCGCCAGCAGCTTGGATCGCAGCCAAGAGACCCAGTACTTC. Amino acid sequence: CASSLDRSQETQYF. The genes are TRBV5-1 and TRBJ2-5; no clear D gene. CDR1 and CDR2 (germline): SGHRS, YFSETQ. With 0 bases removed from V and 1 base from J, the gap between germline ends came to 7 bases. The CDR3 covers 14 residues.

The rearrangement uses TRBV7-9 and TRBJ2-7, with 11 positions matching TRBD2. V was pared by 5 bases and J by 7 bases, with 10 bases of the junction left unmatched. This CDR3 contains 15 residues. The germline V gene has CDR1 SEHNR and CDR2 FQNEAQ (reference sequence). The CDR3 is CASSPTGTSGGEQYF. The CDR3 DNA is TGTGCCAGCAGCCCAACGGGGACTAGCGGTGGGGAGCAGTACTTC.

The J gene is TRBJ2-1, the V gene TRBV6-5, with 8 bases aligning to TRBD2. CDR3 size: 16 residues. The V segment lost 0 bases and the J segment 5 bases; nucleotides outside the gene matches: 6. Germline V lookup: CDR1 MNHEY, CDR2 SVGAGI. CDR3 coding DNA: TGTGCCAGCAGTTACTCTAGCGGGGCCGGAGACAATGAGCAGTTCTTC. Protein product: CASSYSSGAGDNEQFF.

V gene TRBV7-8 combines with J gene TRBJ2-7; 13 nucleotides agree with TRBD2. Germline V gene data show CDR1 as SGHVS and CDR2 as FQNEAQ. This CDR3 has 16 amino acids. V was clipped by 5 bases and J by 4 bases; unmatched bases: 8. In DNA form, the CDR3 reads TGTGCCAGCAGCCCTAGACTAGCGGGGGGACGTTACGAGCAGTACTTC. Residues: CASSPRLAGGRYEQYF. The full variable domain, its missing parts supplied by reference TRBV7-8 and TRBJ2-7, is GAGVSQSPRYKVAKRGQDVALRCDPISGHVSLFWYQQALGQGPEFLTYFQNEAQLDKSGLPSDRFFAERPEGSVSTLKIQRTQQEDSAVYLCASSPRLAGGRYEQYFGPGTRLTVT.

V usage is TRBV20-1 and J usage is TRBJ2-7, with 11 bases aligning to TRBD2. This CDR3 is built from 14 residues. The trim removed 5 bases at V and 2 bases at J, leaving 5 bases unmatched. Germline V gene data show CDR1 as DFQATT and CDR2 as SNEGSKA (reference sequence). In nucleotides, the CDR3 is TGCAGTGCTGGAGTTAGCGGGGGGGCCTACGAGCAGTACTTC. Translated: CSAGVSGGAYEQYF.

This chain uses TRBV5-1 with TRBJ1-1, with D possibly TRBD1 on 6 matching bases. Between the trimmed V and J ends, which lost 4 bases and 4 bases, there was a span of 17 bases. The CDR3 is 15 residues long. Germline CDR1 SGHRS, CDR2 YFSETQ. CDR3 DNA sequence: TGCGCCAGCAGCCCCTTCCCAGGGGAAGGCACTGAAGCTTTCTTT. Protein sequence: CASSPFPGEGTEAFF. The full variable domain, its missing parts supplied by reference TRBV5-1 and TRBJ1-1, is KAGVTQTPRYLIKTRGQQVTLSCSPISGHRSVSWYQQTPGQGLQFLFEYFSETQRNKGNFPGRFSGRQFSNSRSEMNVSTLELGDSALYLCASSPFPGEGTEAFFGQGTRLTVV.

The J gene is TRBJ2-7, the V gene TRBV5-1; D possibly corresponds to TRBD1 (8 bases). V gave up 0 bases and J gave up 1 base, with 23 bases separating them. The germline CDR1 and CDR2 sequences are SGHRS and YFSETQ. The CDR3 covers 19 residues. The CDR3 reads CASSLEGPTGEGTSYEQYF. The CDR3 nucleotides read TGCGCCAGCAGCTTGGAGGGTCCGACAGGGGAGGGGACTTCCTACGAGCAGTACTTC.

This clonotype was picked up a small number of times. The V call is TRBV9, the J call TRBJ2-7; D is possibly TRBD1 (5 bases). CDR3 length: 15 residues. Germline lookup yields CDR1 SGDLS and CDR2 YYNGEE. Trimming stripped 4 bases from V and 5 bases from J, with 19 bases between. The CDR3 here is CASSTTDSPADEQYF. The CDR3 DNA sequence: TGTGCCAGCAGCACCACCGACAGCCCCGCCGACGAGCAGTACTTC.

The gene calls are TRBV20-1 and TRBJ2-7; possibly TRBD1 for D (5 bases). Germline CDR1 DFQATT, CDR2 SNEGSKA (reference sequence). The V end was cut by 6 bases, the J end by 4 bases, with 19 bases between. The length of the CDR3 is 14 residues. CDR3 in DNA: TGCAGTGCCACGATTTTACCCCCAGGGTACGAGCAGTACTTC. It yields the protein CSATILPPGYEQYF.

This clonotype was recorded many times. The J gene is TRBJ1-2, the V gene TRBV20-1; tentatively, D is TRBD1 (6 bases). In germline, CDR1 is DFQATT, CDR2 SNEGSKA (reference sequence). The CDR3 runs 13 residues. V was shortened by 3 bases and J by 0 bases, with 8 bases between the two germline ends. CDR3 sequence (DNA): TGCAGTGCTAGTGGACAGCCTAACTATGGCTACACCTTC. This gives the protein CSASGQPNYGYTF.

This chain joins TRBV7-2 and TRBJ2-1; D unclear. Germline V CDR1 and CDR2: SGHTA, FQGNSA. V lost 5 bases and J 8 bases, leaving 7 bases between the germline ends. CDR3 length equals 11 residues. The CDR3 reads CASSGFDEQFF. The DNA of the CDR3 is TGTGCCAGCAGCGGCTTCGATGAGCAGTTCTTC.